The clone carrying this T cell receptor beta chain was seen more than once but under ten times. At one end the junction does not follow the germline gene, possibly because of a read error. One entry per CDR3 protein, called by TCRdb with MiXCR from the 5' RACE reads. The sample lists 230,000 or so distinct CDR3 sequences; approximately 8.3% were seen once. The data were obtained in a study of identical twins. The germline CDR1 and CDR2 sequences are SGHTA and FQGTGA. This CDR3 contains 13 residues. The same sample was also used in a study of yellow fever vaccine responses in identical twins.

The chain uses TRBV7-3 and TRBJ1-1; D not resolved. This sequence was found in a woman aged 18-29 years in good health. Sequencing input: CD8+ T cells sorted from blood. The CDR3 sequence is CASSLGTNSEAFF. CDR3 nucleotide sequence: TGTGCCAGCAGCTTAGGCACGAACTCTGAAGCTTTCTTT.